These 32 T cell receptor beta chains were all obtained from the same sample, sequenced in a study of cytomegalovirus exposure and HLA in healthy donors. The PCR contained 60 Vbeta and 13 Jbeta primers. Profiled with immunoSEQ multiplex PCR; TCRdb holds only in-frame clones, not every one. In the table there are about 110,000 clones, around 77% of which are singletons. Sequences were obtained from PBMCs. These TCRs come from a woman aged 40 to 49 in good health and CMV-seropositive.

The rearrangement uses TRBV27 and TRBJ1-5; D not resolved. This CDR3 has 13 amino acids. Trimming cost V 3 bases and J 7 bases, with 10 bases left between them. Germline V gene lookup returns CDR1 MNHEY and CDR2 SMNVEV (reference sequence). CDR3 loop: CASSFGGHQPQHF. In DNA, the CDR3 is TGTGCCAGCAGTTTCGGAGGGCACCAGCCCCAGCATTTT.

The chain employs TRBV29-1 and TRBJ2-7, with D possibly TRBD1 on 5 matching bases. From germline, CDR1 is SQVTM and CDR2 ANQGSEA. V was cut by 6 bases and J by 2 bases, with 23 bases left in between. The length of the CDR3 is 16 residues. Here the CDR3 DNA reads TGCAGCGTGGGGTATGCGCTGGGGCGTTCACCCTACGAGCAGTACTTC. This gives the protein CSVGYALGRSPYEQYF.

The chain carries TRBV6-1 and TRBJ2-7; a weak D match, TRBD1 (6 bases). The CDR3 length is 14 residues. The germline V gene has CDR1 MNHNS and CDR2 SASEGT. The germline V and J ends were trimmed by 8 bases and 2 bases, with 16 bases remaining between them. CDR3 residues: CASPPRTAAYEQYF. The CDR3 bases are TGTGCCAGCCCTCCCAGGACAGCAGCCTACGAGCAGTACTTC.

This clone was seen more than once but under ten times. This chain joins TRBV27 and TRBJ2-7; the D gene is possibly TRBD2 (5 bases). This CDR3 has 14 residues. Trimming left V 4 bases short and J 6 bases short, with 16 bases between. The V gene's germline CDR1 is MNHEY and CDR2 SMNVEV (reference sequence). The CDR3 DNA reads as TGTGCCAGCAGTTCCGACGGAGGCACCTTCGAGCAGTACTTC. This codes for CASSSDGGTFEQYF.

The V and J genes are TRBV7-9 and TRBJ1-1, with D hard to call. There are 15 residues in the CDR3. Trimming pared 1 base from V and 3 bases from J, leaving 12 bases between. Germline V lookup: CDR1 SEHNR, CDR2 FQNEAQ (reference sequence). For the CDR3, the DNA is TGTGCCAGCAGCTTAGGTCTCTATGCGGACACTGAAGCTTTCTTT. It specifies CASSLGLYADTEAFF.

The chain has TRBV6-6 and TRBJ2-1, with D perhaps matching TRBD1 (6 bases). The CDR3 covers 12 residues. The V gene lost 11 bases and the J gene lost 7 bases, with 15 bases spanning the gap. Germline V gene data show CDR1 as MNHNY and CDR2 as SVGAGI (reference sequence). CDR3 sequence: CAGSGVGNEQFF. Written as DNA, the CDR3 is TGTGCCGGTTCAGGGGTTGGTAATGAGCAGTTCTTC.

The chain employs TRBV19 and TRBJ2-5, with a tentative D call TRBD1 (5 bases). The ends were cut back, 3 bases at V and 1 base at J, with 9 bases in the middle. Germline lookup yields CDR1 LNHDA and CDR2 SQIVND (reference sequence). The CDR3 length is 14 residues. CDR3 sequence: CASSIGDSQETQYF. CDR3 DNA: TGTGCCAGTAGTATCGGCGACAGCCAAGAGACCCAGTACTTC.

J is TRBJ2-7 and V is TRBV7-3; D unclear. CDR1 and CDR2 (germline): SGHTA, FQGTGA. The CDR3 runs to 14 residues. Trimming cost V 3 bases and J 3 bases, with 12 bases left between them. CDR3 sequence (DNA): TGTGCCAGCAGCTTGGGCCCGCAAGTCTACGAGCAGTACTTC. This codes for CASSLGPQVYEQYF.

This clone has only a few counts. The V call is TRBV28, the J call TRBJ1-5, with D hard to call. Germline values: CDR1 MDHEN, CDR2 SYDVKM. The CDR3 loop spans 12 amino acids. Trimming shortened V by 3 bases and J by 11 bases, and 11 bases separated the two germline ends. Written as DNA, the CDR3 is TGTGCCAGCAGTTTGCAGGCTAACGCCCAGCATTTT. This translates into CASSLQANAQHF.

The gene calls are TRBV13 and TRBJ2-3; the match to TRBD2 covers 9 bases. Per germline, CDR1 PRHDT and CDR2 FYEKMQ (reference sequence). The junction had 6 bases not matched to a gene; V was cut back by 5 bases and J by 3 bases. This CDR3 spans 15 amino acids. CDR3 DNA sequence: TGTGCCAGCAGCCCCTCCCTAGCGGGAACAGATACGCAGTATTTT. Its translation: CASSPSLAGTDTQYF.

V gene TRBV28 combines with J gene TRBJ1-2; TRBD1 aligns across 9 bases. CDR1 and CDR2 (germline): MDHEN, SYDVKM. The junction had 6 bases not matched to a gene; V was cut back by 8 bases and J by 2 bases. CDR3 length: 14 amino acids. The CDR3 coding sequence is TGTGCCAGCTTACTGACAGGGGGGAACTATGGCTACACCTTC. Translation gives CASLLTGGNYGYTF.

This chain uses TRBV5-1 with TRBJ2-3; 7 bases map to TRBD2. Germline V CDR1 and CDR2: SGHRS, YFSETQ. CDR3 size: 16 residues. The ends lost 1 base at V and 0 bases at J; junction bases unmatched: 5. In nucleotides, the CDR3 is TGCGCCAGCAGCTTGAGTCTAGCGGCTAGCACAGATACGCAGTATTTT. This gives the protein CASSLSLAASTDTQYF.

The V gene is TRBV12-5, the J gene TRBJ1-1; 11 bases match TRBD1. In germline, CDR1 is LGHNT, CDR2 FRNRAP. V was clipped by 5 bases and J by 4 bases; unmatched bases: 3. CDR3 length: 14 amino acids. In DNA form, the CDR3 reads TGTGCTAGTGGTGGCGGGACAGGGGGCACTGAAGCTTTCTTT. Amino acid sequence: CASGGGTGGTEAFF.

This clone appeared a single time. This chain joins TRBV7-2 and TRBJ2-1; D call uncertain. Trimming removed 3 bases at V and 1 base at J, with 10 bases between. The length of the CDR3 is 15 residues. Germline CDR1 is SGHTA and CDR2 is FQGNSA. CDR3 coding DNA: TGTGCCAGCAGCTTCGGTCCCTCTTCCTACAATGAGCAGTTCTTC. It encodes CASSFGPSSYNEQFF.

This chain connects TRBV9 to TRBJ1-3, with a tentative D call TRBD1 (5 bases). The V end lost 4 bases, the J end lost 4 bases, and 12 bases lay between the germline ends. Germline V gene lookup returns CDR1 SGDLS and CDR2 YYNGEE. This CDR3 region has 14 residues. The CDR3 here is CASSIGHTGNTIYF. In DNA, the CDR3 is TGTGCCAGCAGCATTGGACATACCGGAAACACCATATATTTT.

The chain uses TRBV11-3 and TRBJ1-6; 11 nucleotides match TRBD1. Germline V gives CDR1 SGHNT, CDR2 YENEEA. The V gene end was trimmed by 2 bases and the J gene end by 8 bases; junction bases not matched to a gene: 17. This CDR3 is 20 amino acids long. The CDR3 sequence: CASSLPYDPGQGVPDSPLHF. The CDR3 DNA reads as TGTGCCAGCAGCTTACCTTATGATCCGGGACAGGGGGTTCCGGATTCACCCCTCCACTTT. Filled out from reference TRBV11-3 and TRBJ1-6, the complete variable domain reads EAGVVQSPRYKIIEKKQPVAFWCNPISGHNTLYWYLQNLGQGPELLIRYENEEAVDDSQLPKDRFSAERLKGVDSTLKIQPAELGDSAVYLCASSLPYDPGQGVPDSPLHFGNGTRLTVT.

The chain has TRBV28 and TRBJ1-5; tentative D call: TRBD1 (6 bases). CDR1 is MDHEN and CDR2 is SYDVKM in the germline V gene. This CDR3 comprises 18 residues. The V and J ends lost 3 bases and 2 bases respectively, with 20 bases between them. The DNA for the CDR3 is TGTGCCAGCAGTTTGAGTCGGTGGGGGAGGGGGGGCAATCAGCCCCAGCATTTT. Its protein product is CASSLSRWGRGGNQPQHF.

Many counts were recorded for this clone. CDR3 sequence (DNA): TGTGCCAGCAGCTTGGAGACAGGGGGCCCGGCTTTCTTT. Amino acids: CASSLETGGPAFF. The rearrangement links TRBV7-9 to TRBJ1-1; TRBD1 aligns across 10 bases. The V gene's germline CDR1 is SEHNR and CDR2 FQNEAQ (reference sequence). V trimming: 3 bases; J trimming: 11 bases; junction bases outside the gene matches: 6. The CDR3 spans 13 residues.

There are a few counts of this clone. This chain uses TRBV28 with TRBJ2-3; D gene unclear. Looked up from germline, CDR1 is MDHEN and CDR2 is SYDVKM. Trimming took off 7 bases at V and 4 bases at J, with 12 bases between the two ends. The CDR3 loop spans 13 amino acids. CDR3: CASIMERSDTQYF. CDR3 sequence (DNA): TGTGCCAGCATCATGGAGCGCTCAGATACGCAGTATTTT.

The chain combines TRBV9 with TRBJ2-3; D is possibly TRBD2 (6 bases). The CDR3 consists of 15 residues. CDR1 is SGDLS and CDR2 is YYNGEE in the germline V gene. V lost 1 base, J lost 1 base, and 10 bases lay in between. CDR3 residues: CASSVIAAGTDTQYF. CDR3 nucleotide sequence: TGTGCCAGCAGCGTAATAGCGGCTGGCACAGATACGCAGTATTTT.

This chain joins TRBV28 and TRBJ1-6, with TRBD1 identical over 8 bases. The V and J ends lost 5 bases and 6 bases, in that order; junction bases with no gene match: 9. Germline V gene data show CDR1 as MDHEN and CDR2 as SYDVKM. CDR3 length equals 16 residues. This CDR3 is CASSRLTGAGNSPLHF. CDR3 sequence (DNA): TGTGCCAGCAGTCGCCTGACAGGGGCGGGTAATTCACCCCTCCACTTT.

This clone was picked up a small number of times. The genes are TRBV6-6 and TRBJ1-2; 8 bases align to TRBD1. Trimming removed 7 bases from V and 4 bases from J; junction bases left unmatched: 8. Germline CDR1 and CDR2: MNHNY and SVGAGI (reference sequence). There are 14 residues in the CDR3. The CDR3 sequence: CASTPGGRIYGYTF. CDR3 DNA sequence: TGTGCCAGCACCCCAGGGGGCAGGATCTATGGCTACACCTTC.

This clone has just a few counts. The chain uses TRBV7-8 and TRBJ2-1; 11 positions match TRBD2. CDR1 is SGHVS, CDR2 FQNEAQ, per germline. The V segment lost 1 base and the J segment 8 bases; nucleotides outside the gene matches: 4. CDR3 length: 15 residues. The CDR3 DNA sequence: TGTGCCAGCAGCTTAGTCTTAGCGGGAGGGGATGAGCAGTTCTTC. Protein product: CASSLVLAGGDEQFF.

Details on this clone: Compared with germline, one end of the junction differs, possibly owing to a read error. The sample contains more than one DNA sequence encoding this CDR3. This chain uses TRBV5-8 with TRBJ1-2; D unclear. This CDR3 region has 10 residues. The germline V gene has CDR1 SGHTS and CDR2 YDEGEE. The CDR3 loop is CASSFTLYTF. The DNA of the CDR3 is TGCGCCAGCAGCTTCACTCTCTACACCTTC.

The chain is built from TRBV5-1 and TRBJ2-5; 7 bases align to TRBD1. Germline CDR1 SGHRS, CDR2 YFSETQ. Trimming removed 6 bases from V and 4 bases from J; junction bases left unmatched: 15. The CDR3 sequence is 16 residues long. This chain's CDR3 is CASKGAERTGSETQYF. The CDR3 region has the DNA TGCGCCAGCAAGGGGGCGGAACGAACGGGATCAGAGACCCAGTACTTC.

The chain carries TRBV7-3 and TRBJ2-7; 8 bases are shared with TRBD2. This CDR3 region has 15 residues. CDR1 and CDR2 (germline): SGHTA, FQGTGA. With 2 bases clipped from V and 0 bases from J, the junction kept 3 bases outside the gene matches. CDR3 protein: CASSLGAGGSYEQYF. CDR3 nucleotide sequence: TGTGCCAGCAGCTTAGGGGCGGGGGGCTCCTACGAGCAGTACTTC. Complete variable domain (other parts from reference TRBV7-3 and TRBJ2-7): GAGVSQTPSNKVTEKGKYVELRCDPISGHTALYWYRQSLGQGPEFLIYFQGTGAADDSGLPNDRFFAVRPEGSVSTLKIQRTERGDSAVYLCASSLGAGGSYEQYFGPGTRLTVT.

This chain uses TRBV5-5 with TRBJ1-2, with 10 bases matching TRBD1. Per germline, CDR1 SGHKS and CDR2 YYEKEE (reference sequence). The V segment lost 4 bases and the J segment 5 bases; nucleotides outside the gene matches: 17. The CDR3 loop spans 18 amino acids. CDR3 sequence: CASSQRAASTGGYYGYTF. The CDR3 coding sequence is TGTGCCAGCAGCCAAAGGGCCGCCTCGACAGGGGGCTATTATGGCTACACCTTC.

The chain employs TRBV11-3 and TRBJ1-1, with 10 bases that match TRBD1. In germline, CDR1 is SGHNT, CDR2 YENEEA. This CDR3 has 16 amino acids. V lost 1 base and J lost 1; bases outside the gene matches: 3. CDR3 nucleotides: TGTGCCAGCAGCTTAGGACAGGGGGCCCCGAACACTGAAGCTTTCTTT. Protein: CASSLGQGAPNTEAFF.

The gene calls are TRBV5-4 and TRBJ2-5; 10 nucleotides line up with TRBD2. The germline V gene has CDR1 SGHNT and CDR2 YYREEE (reference sequence). This CDR3 has 13 residues. Trimming at V came to 9 bases and at J to 1 base, leaving 3 bases not matched to a gene. DNA of the CDR3: TGTGCCACTAGCGGGGGACCCCAAGAGACCCAGTACTTC. As protein: CATSGGPQETQYF.

This clone was detected a few times. The chain has TRBV2 and TRBJ1-5, with 7 bases lining up with TRBD1. The J segment lost 4 bases and the V segment lost 7 bases, leaving 7 bases of the junction unmatched. CDR1 and CDR2 from the germline V gene are SNHLY and FYNNEI. The CDR3 runs 14 residues. This CDR3 reads CASTLDRKNQPQHF. CDR3 DNA sequence: TGTGCCAGCACCCTGGACAGGAAAAATCAGCCCCAGCATTTT.

With respect to this clone: The junction does not match germline at one end; this may be a read error. This sequence joins TRBV7-9 and TRBJ2-1, with a tentative D call TRBD1 (6 bases). The CDR3 is 12 amino acids. From germline, CDR1 is SEHNR and CDR2 FQNEAQ (reference sequence). This chain's CDR3 is CASSLATGPPLF. Here the CDR3 DNA reads TGTGCCAGCAGCTTAGCGACAGGCCCACCCCTCTTC.

V and J are TRBV5-1 and TRBJ1-2; D is unresolved. Trimming removed 4 bases from V and 8 bases from J, with 12 bases in between. The CDR3 has 12 residues. The germline gives CDR1 SGHRS, CDR2 YFSETQ. The CDR3 DNA sequence: TGCGCCAGCAGCCTACACCGGGAAGGCTACACCTTC. Translation: CASSLHREGYTF.